The rows below give T cell receptor beta chains drawn from one sample of a study of CD8 T cells in ankylosing spondylitis. MiXCR, applied by TCRdb to the 5' RACE reads, yields one record per CDR3 protein. The sample shows about 130,000 distinct CDR3 sequences, about an eighth of them seen only once. Sequencing was carried out using blood, either unsorted or a sorted T cell fraction (not recorded which). The receptors stem from a female donor with ankylosing spondylitis or in good health (not recorded which). The CDR3 runs from the conserved cysteine through the conserved F or W. A D gene is named only where the DNA matches it firmly. Size is omitted from some rows. Given values are once, few, many or a class for expanded clones.

J | D | size | V | CDR3 | DNA
TRBJ2-3 | NA | NA | TRBV20-1 | CSAALNSASTDTQYF | TGCAGTGCGGCCCTTAACTCCGCGAGCACAGATACGCAGTATTTT
TRBJ2-7 | NA | NA | TRBV10-3 | CAISESTSGFKNEQYF | TGTGCCATCAGTGAGTCGACATCGGGCTTTAAAAACGAGCAGTACTTC
TRBJ1-2 | NA | few | TRBV7-2 | CASSLGRNYGYTF | TGTGCCAGCAGCTTAGGCAGGAACTATGGCTACACCTTC
TRBJ2-7 | NA | NA | TRBV20-1 | CSANGAYRDHQAYEQYF | TGCAGTGCCAACGGCGCCTACCGGGACCATCAAGCCTACGAGCAGTACTTC
TRBJ2-2 | TRBD1 | NA | TRBV12-3/TRBV12-4 | CASSFQGAGGHGELFF | TGTGCCAGCAGTTTTCAGGGGGCAGGGGGCCACGGGGAGCTGTTTTTT
TRBJ2-3 | TRBD2 | NA | TRBV30 | CARTSGRADTQYF | TGTGCCCGAACTAGCGGGAGGGCAGATACGCAGTATTTT
TRBJ1-5 | NA | few | TRBV6-1 | CASSPLWGQPQHF | TGTGCCAGCAGCCCGCTTTGGGGGCAGCCCCAGCATTTT
TRBJ2-3 | NA | many | TRBV20-1 | CSARGGAVPDTQYF | TGCAGTGCTAGAGGGGGGGCCGTTCCAGATACGCAGTATTTT
TRBJ2-2 | NA | NA | TRBV11-2 | CASSLDGRNTGELFF | TGTGCCAGCAGCTTAGACGGGAGGAACACCGGGGAGCTGTTTTTT
TRBJ2-7 | NA | few | TRBV7-8 | CASSSQVEEQYF | TGTGCCAGCAGCTCCCAAGTGGAAGAGCAGTACTTC
TRBJ2-2 | NA | NA | TRBV7-3 | CASSLPGPSFTGELFF | TGTGCCAGCAGCTTACCGGGACCGAGTTTCACCGGGGAGCTGTTTTTT
TRBJ1-1 | NA | many | TRBV7-9 | CASEQGSPGTEAFF | TGTGCCAGCGAGCAGGGATCGCCCGGCACTGAAGCTTTCTTT
TRBJ1-2 | NA | NA | TRBV4-1 | CASSQDGRGDYYGYTF | TGCGCCAGCAGCCAAGATGGAAGGGGGGATTACTATGGCTACACCTTC
TRBJ2-1 | NA | many | TRBV20-1 | CSAPRDFSYNEQFF | TGCAGTGCCCCCCGGGACTTCTCCTACAATGAGCAGTTCTTC
TRBJ1-5 | NA | many | TRBV12-3/TRBV12-4 | CASTRTGGNQPQHF | TGTGCCAGCACCCGGACCGGGGGCAATCAGCCCCAGCATTTT
TRBJ2-3 | NA | many | TRBV20-1 | CSAHFAPTDTQYF | TGCAGTGCTCATTTTGCCCCCACGGATACGCAGTATTTT
TRBJ2-2 | NA | NA | TRBV7-8 | CASSLGSGVTGELFF | TGTGCCAGCAGCTTAGGCTCGGGGGTCACCGGGGAGCTGTTTTTT
TRBJ2-3 | NA | many | TRBV24-1 | CATGETFTDTQYF | TGTGCCACCGGTGAGACTTTCACAGATACGCAGTATTTT
TRBJ1-2 | NA | few | TRBV21-1 | CASSKEVPGAGGYTF | TGTGCCAGCAGCAAAGAAGTGCCGGGGGCTGGTGGCTACACCTTC
TRBJ2-2 | TRBD1 | NA | TRBV29-1 | CSVGRTGYTGELFF | TGCAGCGTTGGCCGGACAGGCTACACCGGGGAGCTGTTTTTT
TRBJ2-5 | TRBD1 | many | TRBV27 | CASSFLTGPQETQYF | TGTGCCAGCAGTTTCCTGACAGGGCCCCAAGAGACCCAGTACTTC
TRBJ2-6 | TRBD2 | few | TRBV29-1 | CSGRLAGGSGANVLTF | TGCAGCGGCAGACTAGCGGGGGGCTCTGGGGCCAACGTCCTGACTTTC
TRBJ2-2 | TRBD1 | many | TRBV25-1 | CASSEPDRTGELFF | TGTGCCAGCAGTGAACCGGACAGGACCGGGGAGCTGTTTTTT
TRBJ1-6 | NA | many | TRBV29-1 | CSVSVEINSPLHF | TGCAGCGTCTCGGTCGAGATTAATTCACCCCTCCACTTT